This T cell receptor beta chain was captured by sequencing in a study of blood T cell repertoires in COVID-19. Participant-given clinical history determined each cohort assignment. Exposed study participants had met a COVID-19 case within 2 weeks before entry. The CDR3 loop spans 15 amino acids. The germline gives CDR1 LGHDT, CDR2 YNNKEL (reference sequence). The V and J ends lost 5 bases and 7 bases, in that order; junction bases with no gene match: 8. Measured with immunoSEQ multiplex PCR; TCRdb has only the in-frame clones, and not every one. The table includes 200,000 to 250,000 clones, about 90% detected once.

The specimen was PBMCs or T cells enriched from blood (not recorded which). The chain carries TRBV3-1 (or the pseudogene TRBV3-2) and TRBJ1-4; 9 bases align to TRBD1. The TCR originated in a woman in her twenties or thirties who had been exposed to COVID-19. The CDR3 nucleotides read TGTGCCAGCAGCTTTAAGACAGGGGGGAGTGAAAAACTGTTTTTT. Protein product: CASSFKTGGSEKLFF.